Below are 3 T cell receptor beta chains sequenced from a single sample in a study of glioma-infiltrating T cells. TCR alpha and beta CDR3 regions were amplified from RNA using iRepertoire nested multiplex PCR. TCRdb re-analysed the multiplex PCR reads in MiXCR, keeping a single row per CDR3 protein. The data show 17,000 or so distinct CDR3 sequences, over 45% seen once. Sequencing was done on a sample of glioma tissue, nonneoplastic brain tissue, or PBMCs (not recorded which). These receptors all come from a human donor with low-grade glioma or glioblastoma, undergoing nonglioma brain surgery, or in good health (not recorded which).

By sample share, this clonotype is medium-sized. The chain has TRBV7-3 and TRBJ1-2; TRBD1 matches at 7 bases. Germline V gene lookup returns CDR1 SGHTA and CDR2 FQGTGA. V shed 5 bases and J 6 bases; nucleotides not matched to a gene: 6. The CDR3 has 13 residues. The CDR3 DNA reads TGTGCCAGCAGCCTTGGGACAGCGGATGGCTACACCTTC. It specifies CASSLGTADGYTF.

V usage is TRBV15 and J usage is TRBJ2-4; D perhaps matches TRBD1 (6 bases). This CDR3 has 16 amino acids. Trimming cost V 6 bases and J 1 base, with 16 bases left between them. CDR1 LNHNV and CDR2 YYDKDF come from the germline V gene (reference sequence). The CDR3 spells CATRRTGLQAKNIQYF. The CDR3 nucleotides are TGTGCCACCAGGAGAACAGGGCTTCAGGCCAAAAACATTCAGTACTTC.

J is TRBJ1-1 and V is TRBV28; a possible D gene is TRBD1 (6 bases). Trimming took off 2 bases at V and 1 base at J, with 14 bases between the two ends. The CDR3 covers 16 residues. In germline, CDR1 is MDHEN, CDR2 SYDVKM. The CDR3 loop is CASSLMTGLPNTEAFF. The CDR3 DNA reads TGTGCCAGCAGTTTAATGACAGGACTACCGAACACTGAAGCTTTCTTT.